This T cell receptor beta chain derives from a study of T cell repertoires in cytomegalovirus infection. TCRdb ran MiXCR on the reads and lists one entry per CDR3 protein. Of roughly 990,000 distinct CDR3 sequences in the sample, around 29% were seen once. To note about this clonotype: Its antigen is unknown.

Germline V lookup: CDR1 SGHVS, CDR2 FNYEAQ. CDR3 size: 14 residues. The rearrangement joins TRBV7-6 to TRBJ1-1; D call uncertain. Source: cultured CD8+ T cells from PBMCs, taken from culture after CMV antigen stimulation. The source of this sequence is a human donor in good health (CMV status not recorded). Some clones in this sample may be carry-over from other donors' samples. Here the CDR3 reads CALKKYELNTEAFF. In DNA, the CDR3 is TGTGCACTCAAAAAATACGAGCTGAACACTGAAGCTTTCTTT.